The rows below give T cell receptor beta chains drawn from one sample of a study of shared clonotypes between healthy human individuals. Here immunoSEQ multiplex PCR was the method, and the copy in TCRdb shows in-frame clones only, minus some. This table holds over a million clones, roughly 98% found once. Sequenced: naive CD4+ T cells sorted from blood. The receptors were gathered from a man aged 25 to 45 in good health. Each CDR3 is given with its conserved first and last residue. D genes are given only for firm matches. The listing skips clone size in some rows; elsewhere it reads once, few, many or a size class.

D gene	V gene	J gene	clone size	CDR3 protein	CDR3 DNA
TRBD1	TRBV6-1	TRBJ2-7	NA	CASRSTGTGSEQYF	TGTGCCAGCAGGTCTACCGGGACAGGCAGCGAGCAGTACTTC
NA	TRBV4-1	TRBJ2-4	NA	CASSQVGRSLAKNIQYF	TGCGCCAGCAGCCAAGTTGGGCGGTCCCTAGCCAAAAACATTCAGTACTTC
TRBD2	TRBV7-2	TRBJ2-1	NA	CASSIAGSSYNEQFF	TGTGCCAGCAGCATAGCGGGGAGCTCCTACAATGAGCAGTTCTTC
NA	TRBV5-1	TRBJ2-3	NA	CASRGFRVEADTQYF	TGCGCCAGCAGAGGGTTCAGGGTCGAGGCAGATACGCAGTATTTT
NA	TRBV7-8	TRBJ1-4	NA	CASSLAGGGRNEKLFF	TGTGCCAGCAGCTTAGCGGGAGGGGGGCGTAATGAAAAACTGTTTTTT
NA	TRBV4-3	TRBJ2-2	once	CASSQVRSAVPGELFF	TGCGCCAGCAGCCAAGTCCGATCTGCGGTTCCCGGGGAGCTGTTTTTT
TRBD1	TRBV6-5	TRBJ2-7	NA	CASRGDRTTYEQYF	TGTGCCAGCAGGGGGGACAGGACCACCTACGAGCAGTACTTC
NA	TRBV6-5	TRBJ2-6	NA	CASSYQVAGANVLTF	TGTGCCAGCAGTTACCAGGTAGCTGGGGCCAACGTCCTGACTTTC
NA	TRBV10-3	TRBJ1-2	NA	CAISGDPRNYGYTF	TGTGCCATCAGTGGAGACCCACGCAACTATGGCTACACCTTC
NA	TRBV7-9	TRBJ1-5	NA	CASSSTSNQPQHF	TGTGCCAGCAGCTCTACTAGCAATCAGCCCCAGCATTTT
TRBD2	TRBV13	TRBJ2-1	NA	CASSSVAGVEQFF	TGTGCCAGCAGCTCCGTAGCGGGAGTTGAGCAGTTCTTC
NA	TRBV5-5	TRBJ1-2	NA	CASSLRQGYGYTF	TGTGCCAGCAGCTTGCGCCAGGGGTATGGCTACACCTTC
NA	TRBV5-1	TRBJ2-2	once	CASSSDGAGELFF	TGCGCCAGCAGCTCGGACGGGGCCGGGGAGCTGTTTTTT
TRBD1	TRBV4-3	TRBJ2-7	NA	CASSLNRGDTYEQYF	TGCGCCAGCAGCCTAAACAGGGGGGACACATACGAGCAGTACTTC